This T cell receptor (beta chain) was documented in a study of Graves' ophthalmopathy and Graves' hyperthyroidism. Whole-study context: By definition, stable hyperthyroidism involved no ophthalmopathy within 18 months of follow-up. Study conclusions and caveats: Ophthalmopathy progression cases were predicted by the model with roughly 64% sensitivity and 72% to 85% specificity.

The sample holds one count of this clonotype. Its specificity is unknown. Germline V gene sequence: CDR1 SQVTM, CDR2 ANQGSEA. The CDR3 has 16 amino acids. Trimming left V 6 bases short and J 3 bases short, with 18 bases between. The study recruited hyperthyroidism patients aged 18 to 65 who were newly diagnosed, under 2 months' duration. Other autoimmune diseases, uncontrolled infections, pregnancy or lactation led to the exclusion of patients. Amplifying from RNA transcripts, the study obtained TCR beta CDR3 regions. RT-PCR with HTBI primers came first, then second-round multiplex PCR. TCRdb fed the multiplex PCR reads into MiXCR, producing one record per CDR3 protein. The sample shows over a million distinct CDR3 sequences, 35% to 45% of them seen only once.

The chain has TRBV29-1 and TRBJ2-6, with D possibly called TRBD1 or TRBD2 (5 bases each). The sequenced sample was peripheral blood or thyroid tissue (not recorded which). The TCR was taken from an adult man with Graves' hyperthyroidism. CDR3 residues: CSVRGTANYGANVLTF. The CDR3 region has the DNA TGCAGCGTCCGGGGCACGGCTAACTATGGGGCCAACGTCCTGACTTTC.